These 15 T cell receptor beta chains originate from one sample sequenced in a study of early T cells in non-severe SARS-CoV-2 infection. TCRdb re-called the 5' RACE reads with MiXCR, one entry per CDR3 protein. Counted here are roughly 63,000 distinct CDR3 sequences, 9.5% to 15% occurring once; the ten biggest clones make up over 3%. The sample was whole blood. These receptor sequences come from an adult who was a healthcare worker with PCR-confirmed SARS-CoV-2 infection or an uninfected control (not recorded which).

The CDR3 region is CASSLGQGAGANVLTF. CDR3 nucleotides: TGTGCCAGCAGTTTAGGACAGGGGGCTGGGGCCAACGTCCTGACTTTC. The J gene is TRBJ2-6, the V gene TRBV27, with 10 bases aligning to TRBD1. Germline V gives CDR1 MNHEY, CDR2 SMNVEV (reference sequence). J was trimmed by 2 bases and V by 2 bases; bases with no gene match: 0. The CDR3 sequence is 16 residues long.

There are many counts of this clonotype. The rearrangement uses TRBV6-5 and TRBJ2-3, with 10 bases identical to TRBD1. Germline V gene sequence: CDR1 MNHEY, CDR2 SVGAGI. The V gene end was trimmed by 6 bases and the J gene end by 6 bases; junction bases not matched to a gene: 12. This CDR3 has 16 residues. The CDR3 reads CASSPPAGQGLDTQYF. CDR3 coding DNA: TGTGCCAGCAGCCCCCCAGCGGGACAGGGGTTGGATACGCAGTATTTT.

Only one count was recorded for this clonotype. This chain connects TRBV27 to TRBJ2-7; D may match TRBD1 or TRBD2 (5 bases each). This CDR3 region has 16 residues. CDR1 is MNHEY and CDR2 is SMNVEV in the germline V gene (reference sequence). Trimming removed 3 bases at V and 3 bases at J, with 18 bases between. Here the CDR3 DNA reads TGTGCCAGCAGTTTGGCCCCCTCCGGGACCTACTACGAGCAGTACTTC. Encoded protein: CASSLAPSGTYYEQYF.

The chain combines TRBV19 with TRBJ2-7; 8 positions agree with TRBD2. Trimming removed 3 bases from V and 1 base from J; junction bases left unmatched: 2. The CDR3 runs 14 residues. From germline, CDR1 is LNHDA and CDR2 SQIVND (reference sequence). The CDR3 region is CASSMASGSYEQYF. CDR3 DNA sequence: TGTGCCAGTAGTATGGCTAGCGGGTCCTACGAGCAGTACTTC.

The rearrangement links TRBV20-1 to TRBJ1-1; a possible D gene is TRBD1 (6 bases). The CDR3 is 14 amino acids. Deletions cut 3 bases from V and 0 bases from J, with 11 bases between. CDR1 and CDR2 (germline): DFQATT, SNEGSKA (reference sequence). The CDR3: CSAREGGLNTEAFF. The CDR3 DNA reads TGCAGTGCTAGGGAGGGGGGGTTGAACACTGAAGCTTTCTTT.

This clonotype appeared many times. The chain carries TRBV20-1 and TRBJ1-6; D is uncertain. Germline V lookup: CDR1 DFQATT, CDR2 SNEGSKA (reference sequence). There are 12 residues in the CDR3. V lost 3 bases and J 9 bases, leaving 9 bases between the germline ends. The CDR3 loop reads CSASRSTSPLHF. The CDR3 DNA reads TGCAGTGCTAGCAGGTCGACTTCACCCCTCCACTTT.

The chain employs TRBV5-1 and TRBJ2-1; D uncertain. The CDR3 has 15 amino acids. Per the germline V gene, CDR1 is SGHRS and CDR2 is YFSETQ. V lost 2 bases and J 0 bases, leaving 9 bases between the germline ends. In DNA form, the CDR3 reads TGCGCCAGCAGCTTAGTCCTTATCTCCTACAATGAGCAGTTCTTC. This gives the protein CASSLVLISYNEQFF.

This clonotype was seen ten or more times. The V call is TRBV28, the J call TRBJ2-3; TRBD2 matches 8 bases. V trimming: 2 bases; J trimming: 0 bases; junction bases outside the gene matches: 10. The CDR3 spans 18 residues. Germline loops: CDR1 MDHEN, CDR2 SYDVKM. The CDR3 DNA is TGTGCCAGCAGTTTAGCCGGGACTAGAGCTGCTAGCACAGATACGCAGTATTTT. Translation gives CASSLAGTRAASTDTQYF.

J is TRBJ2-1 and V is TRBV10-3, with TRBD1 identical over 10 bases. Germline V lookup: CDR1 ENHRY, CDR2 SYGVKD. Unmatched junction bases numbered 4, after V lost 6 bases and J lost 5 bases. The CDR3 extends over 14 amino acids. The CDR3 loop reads CAIRTGTGDNEQFF. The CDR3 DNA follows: TGTGCCATCAGGACCGGGACAGGGGACAATGAGCAGTTCTTC.

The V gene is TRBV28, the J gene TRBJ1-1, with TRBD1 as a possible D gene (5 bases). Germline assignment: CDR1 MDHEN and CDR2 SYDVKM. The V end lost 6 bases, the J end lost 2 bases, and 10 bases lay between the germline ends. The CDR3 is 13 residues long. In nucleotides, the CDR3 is TGTGCCAGCAGCATACAGGTTAACACTGAAGCTTTCTTT. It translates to CASSIQVNTEAFF.

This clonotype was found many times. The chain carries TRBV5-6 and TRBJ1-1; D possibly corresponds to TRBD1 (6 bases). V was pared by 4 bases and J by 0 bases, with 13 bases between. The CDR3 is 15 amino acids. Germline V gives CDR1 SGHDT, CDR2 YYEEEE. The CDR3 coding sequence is TGTGCCAGCAGCCATATGACAGGTTTGAACACTGAAGCTTTCTTT. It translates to CASSHMTGLNTEAFF.

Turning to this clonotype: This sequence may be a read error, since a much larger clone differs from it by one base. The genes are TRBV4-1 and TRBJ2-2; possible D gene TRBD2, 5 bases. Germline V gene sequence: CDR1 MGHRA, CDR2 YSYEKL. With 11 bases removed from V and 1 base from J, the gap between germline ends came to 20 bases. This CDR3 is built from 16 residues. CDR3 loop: CAGEYAGGLNTGELFF. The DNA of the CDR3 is TGCGCCGGCGAATACGCGGGCGGATTGAACACCGGGGAGCTGTTTTTT.

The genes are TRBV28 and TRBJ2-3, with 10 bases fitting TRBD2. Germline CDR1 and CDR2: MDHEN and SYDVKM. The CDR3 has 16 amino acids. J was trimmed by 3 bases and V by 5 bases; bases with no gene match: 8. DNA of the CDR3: TGTGCCAGCAGTCTAGCGGGAGTAGGTGTTACAGATACGCAGTATTTT. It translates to CASSLAGVGVTDTQYF. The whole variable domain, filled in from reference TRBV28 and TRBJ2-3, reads DVKVTQSSRYLVKRTGEKVFLECVQDMDHENMFWYRQDPGLGLRLIYFSYDVKMKEKGDIPEGYSVSREKKERFSLILESASTNQTSMYLCASSLAGVGVTDTQYFGPGTRLTVL.

This chain's CDR3 is CSASNAGGTYEQYF. As DNA, the CDR3 is TGCAGTGCTTCGAACGCGGGAGGAACCTACGAGCAGTACTTC. The chain joins TRBV20-1 to TRBJ2-7; TRBD2 aligns across 8 bases. In germline, CDR1 is DFQATT, CDR2 SNEGSKA (reference sequence). This CDR3 comprises 14 residues. With 5 bases clipped from V and 2 bases from J, the junction kept 8 bases outside the gene matches.

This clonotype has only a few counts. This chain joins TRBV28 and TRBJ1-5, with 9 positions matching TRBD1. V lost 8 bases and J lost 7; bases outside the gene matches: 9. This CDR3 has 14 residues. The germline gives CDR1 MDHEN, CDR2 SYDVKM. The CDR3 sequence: CASAPGTGYQPQHF. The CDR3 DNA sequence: TGTGCCAGCGCACCCGGGACAGGGTACCAGCCCCAGCATTTT. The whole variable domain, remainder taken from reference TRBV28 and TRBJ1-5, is DVKVTQSSRYLVKRTGEKVFLECVQDMDHENMFWYRQDPGLGLRLIYFSYDVKMKEKGDIPEGYSVSREKKERFSLILESASTNQTSMYLCASAPGTGYQPQHFGDGTRLSIL.